This section outlines one T cell receptor (beta chain) sequence together with its context. Its target is not known. This entry comes from a study of T cell repertoires in cytomegalovirus infection. Turning to the study itself: Public signatures in TCR beta pointed to CMV infection and matching HLA type.

In germline, CDR1 is DFQATT, CDR2 SNEGSKA (reference sequence). CDR3 length equals 16 residues. V dropped 0 bases and J dropped 2 bases, with 14 bases sitting between them. TCRdb independently ran MiXCR on the reads; one entry per CDR3 protein. The sample has roughly 990,000 distinct CDR3 sequences, approximately 31% seen once. Study-level findings and limits: Cumulative public TCR beta family frequency identified CMV carriers with the relevant HLA. Dominating the ex vivo response were TCR beta clonotypes that were CMV-specific and HLA-C-restricted.

The sequence was collected from a human donor in good health (CMV status not recorded). Some clones in this sample may be carry-over from other donors' samples. The sequencing used cultured CD8+ T cells from PBMCs, collected from culture after CMV antigen stimulation. This chain connects TRBV20-1 to TRBJ1-5; TRBD1 is a possible D gene (5 bases). The CDR3 protein is CSARDVRAVGNQPQHF. The DNA of the CDR3 is TGCAGTGCTAGAGATGTCAGGGCCGTAGGCAATCAGCCCCAGCATTTT.